The 25 T cell receptor beta chains below all came from one sample that was sequenced in a study of blood T cell repertoires in COVID-19. Clones were read by immunoSEQ multiplex PCR, and TCRdb kept only the in-frame ones, dropping some. The sample lists around 220,000 clones; roughly 87% were seen once. The sample taken for sequencing was PBMCs or T cells enriched from blood (not recorded which). The origin of the receptors is a woman in her twenties or thirties with acute COVID-19.

This chain connects TRBV28 to TRBJ2-5; D call uncertain. V lost 6 bases to trimming and J lost 4 bases, with 12 bases between them. The CDR3 is 13 residues long. In germline, CDR1 is MDHEN, CDR2 SYDVKM. CDR3 bases: TGTGCCAGCAGGGATTTAGCCATAGAGACCCAGTACTTC. It is translated as CASRDLAIETQYF.

The rearrangement links TRBV7-2 to TRBJ1-6, with 9 bases identical to TRBD1. With V trimmed by 3 bases and J by 6 bases, 9 bases remained unmatched. This CDR3 comprises 17 residues. Germline lookup yields CDR1 SGHTA and CDR2 FQGNSA. CDR3 amino acids: CASSLNGQGWINSPLHF. The CDR3 DNA sequence: TGTGCCAGCAGCTTGAACGGACAGGGGTGGATTAATTCACCCCTCCACTTT.

The chain uses TRBV15 and TRBJ2-1; the match to TRBD2 covers 11 bases. CDR3 size: 19 residues. J gave up 2 bases and V 0 bases, and 9 bases lay outside the gene matches. Germline lookup yields CDR1 LNHNV and CDR2 YYDKDF (reference sequence). The CDR3: CATSRDALVSGGAYNEQFF. The CDR3 nucleotides read TGTGCCACCAGCAGAGATGCCCTAGTTAGCGGGGGGGCCTACAATGAGCAGTTCTTC.

This clone was observed a single time. CDR3 in amino acids: CASFSSLGQGALPHNYGYTF. DNA for the CDR3: TGCGCCAGCTTCTCCTCGCTGGGACAGGGGGCTCTGCCCCACAACTATGGCTACACCTTC. This chain connects TRBV5-1 to TRBJ1-2; 12 nucleotides line up with TRBD1. The CDR3 covers 20 residues. The junction had 21 bases not matched to a gene; V was cut back by 7 bases and J by 2 bases. The V gene's germline CDR1 is SGHRS and CDR2 YFSETQ.

This chain's CDR3 is CASSLWGGGYGQPQHF. CDR3 in DNA: TGTGCCAGCAGTTTATGGGGAGGGGGTTATGGTCAGCCCCAGCATTTT. The genes are TRBV28 and TRBJ1-5; possibly TRBD1 for D (6 bases). V was trimmed by 0 bases and J by 6 bases, leaving 15 bases between them. Looked up from germline, CDR1 is MDHEN and CDR2 is SYDVKM. The CDR3 runs to 16 residues.

A word on this clone: The junction differs from germline at one of its ends, possibly a read error. This chain connects TRBV7-7 to TRBJ2-2; 9 bases map to TRBD1. From germline, CDR1 is SSHAT and CDR2 FNYEAQ (reference sequence). This CDR3 spans 17 amino acids. CDR3 nucleotides: TGTGCTAGCAGCCAGGAAAAAACAGGGGGCGCGACCGGGGAGCTGTTTTTT. It specifies CASSQEKTGGATGELFF.

CDR3: CASSLGAKSSGANVLTF. In DNA form, the CDR3 reads TGTGCCAGCAGCTTAGGGGCCAAGAGCTCTGGGGCCAACGTCCTGACTTTC. This chain uses TRBV7-8 with TRBJ2-6; D gene uncertain. Trimming cost V 1 base and J 0 bases, with 10 bases left between them. This CDR3 contains 17 residues. Germline V gene data show CDR1 as SGHVS and CDR2 as FQNEAQ.

The chain uses TRBV7-8 and TRBJ1-2, with D possibly being TRBD1 (6 bases). The germline gives CDR1 SGHVS, CDR2 FQNEAQ. V lost 5 bases and J 7 bases, leaving 23 bases between the germline ends. CDR3 length equals 16 residues. Written as DNA, the CDR3 is TGTGCCAGCAGCCCGGACAGTGACCCACAGGGTTTTGGCTACACCTTC. As protein: CASSPDSDPQGFGYTF.

The V call is TRBV30, the J call TRBJ1-5; maybe TRBD1 (6 bases). The CDR3 runs 13 residues. V dropped 2 bases and J dropped 4 bases, with 9 bases sitting between them. The germline V gene encodes CDR1 GTSNPN and CDR2 SVGIG (reference sequence). Written as DNA, the CDR3 is TGTGCCTGGAGTCGGGGGGCAAATCAGCCCCAGCATTTT. Protein: CAWSRGANQPQHF. The complete variable domain, with remaining parts taken from reference TRBV30 and TRBJ1-5, reads SQTIHQWPATLVQPVGSPLSLECTVEGTSNPNLYWYRQAAGRGLQLLFYSVGIGQISSEVPQNLSASRPQDRQFILSSKKLLLSDSGFYLCAWSRGANQPQHFGDGTRLSIL.

Points on this clone: Within the sample, other DNA sequences also encode this same CDR3. The chain joins TRBV5-1 to TRBJ1-1, with D possibly being TRBD1 (5 bases). The CDR3 totals 14 residues. The germline V and J ends were trimmed by 4 bases and 2 bases, with 12 bases remaining between them. Germline loops: CDR1 SGHRS, CDR2 YFSETQ. This CDR3 is CASSGTGGNTEAFF. CDR3 DNA: TGCGCCAGCAGCGGGACTGGGGGAAACACTGAAGCTTTCTTT.

The CDR3 loop reads CASSSGLAGGTQFF. CDR3 nucleotides: TGTGCCAGCAGCTCAGGACTAGCGGGAGGGACGCAGTTCTTC. V gene TRBV7-2 combines with J gene TRBJ2-1, with 15 bases that match TRBD2. J was trimmed by 12 bases and V by 4 bases; bases with no gene match: 4. Germline CDR1 reads SGHTA; CDR2 reads FQGNSA. The CDR3 consists of 14 residues.

V is TRBV2 and J is TRBJ2-7; 10 nucleotides match TRBD2. The junction had 15 bases not matched to a gene; V was cut back by 9 bases and J by 4 bases. CDR1 and CDR2 (germline): SNHLY, FYNNEI. The CDR3 runs to 16 residues. The DNA of the CDR3 is TGTGCCAGTGGGAATGATCTAGCGGGGGCCTTATACGAGCAGTACTTC. Translated: CASGNDLAGALYEQYF.

The chain uses TRBV6-5 and TRBJ1-1; D not certain. V lost 2 bases to trimming and J lost 7 bases, with 20 bases between them. There are 16 residues in the CDR3. The germline V gene encodes CDR1 MNHEY and CDR2 SVGAGI. CDR3 amino acids: CASSYGGRMEYYEAFF. The CDR3, as DNA: TGTGCCAGCAGTTACGGAGGGAGAATGGAATATTATGAAGCTTTCTTT.

The chain carries TRBV7-3 and TRBJ2-1, with 10 bases aligning to TRBD1. Germline V CDR1 and CDR2: SGHTA, FQGTGA. The length of the CDR3 is 15 residues. V trimming: 4 bases; J trimming: 3 bases; junction bases outside the gene matches: 3. The CDR3 reads CASSSGQGVYNEQFF. The CDR3 nucleotides read TGTGCCAGCAGCTCAGGACAGGGGGTCTACAATGAGCAGTTCTTC. The full variable domain, with the rest looked up from reference TRBV7-3 and TRBJ2-1, is GAGVSQTPSNKVTEKGKYVELRCDPISGHTALYWYRQSLGQGPEFLIYFQGTGAADDSGLPNDRFFAVRPEGSVSTLKIQRTERGDSAVYLCASSSGQGVYNEQFFGPGTRLTVL.

The chain carries TRBV3-1 (or the pseudogene TRBV3-2) and TRBJ1-6; TRBD1 matches 9 bases. This CDR3 spans 16 amino acids. The junction had 10 bases not matched to a gene; V was cut back by 3 bases and J by 10 bases. Germline assignment: CDR1 LGHDT and CDR2 YNNKEL (reference sequence). Written as DNA, the CDR3 is TGTGCCAGCAGCCAGACGGGAGGACAGGGGAACTCACCCCTCCACTTT. This encodes CASSQTGGQGNSPLHF.

This clone appeared a few times. The V and J genes are TRBV7-9 and TRBJ2-5; weak D call: TRBD1 (5 bases). Trimming removed 1 base at V and 2 bases at J, with 11 bases between. This CDR3 contains 15 residues. Germline assignment: CDR1 SEHNR and CDR2 FQNEAQ (reference sequence). DNA for the CDR3: TGTGCCAGCAGCTTAGTTGGGGCAGCTCAAGAGACCCAGTACTTC. It codes for CASSLVGAAQETQYF.

The rearrangement uses TRBV2 and TRBJ1-4; the D gene is possibly TRBD1 (6 bases). CDR1 and CDR2 from the germline V gene are SNHLY and FYNNEI. CDR3 length equals 12 residues. The V end was cut by 10 bases, the J end by 7 bases, with 13 bases between. CDR3 sequence: CATHRTAEKLFF. The CDR3 DNA reads as TGTGCCACACACCGGACAGCTGAAAAACTGTTTTTT.

The chain uses TRBV27 and TRBJ2-1, with 9 nucleotides matching TRBD2. The CDR3 has 14 residues. Germline lookup yields CDR1 MNHEY and CDR2 SMNVEV (reference sequence). V gave up 6 bases and J gave up 7 bases; unmatched junction bases: 7. CDR3 in amino acids: CASREAGGTNEQFF. The CDR3 region has the DNA TGTGCCAGCAGGGAAGCGGGAGGCACAAATGAGCAGTTCTTC.

The rearrangement links TRBV27 to TRBJ1-6, with 10 nucleotides matching TRBD1. From germline, CDR1 is MNHEY and CDR2 SMNVEV (reference sequence). The V and J ends lost 6 bases and 5 bases, in that order; junction bases with no gene match: 4. The CDR3 loop spans 15 amino acids. CDR3 amino acids: CASSMTGGDNSPLHF. The CDR3 DNA is TGTGCCAGCAGCATGACAGGGGGCGATAATTCACCCCTCCACTTT.

The genes are TRBV11-2 and TRBJ2-7, with D possibly TRBD2 on 6 matching bases. CDR3 size: 15 residues. The V end was cut by 0 bases, the J end by 5 bases, with 14 bases between. CDR1 is SGHAT and CDR2 is FQNNGV in the germline V gene. This CDR3 is CASSLEGGWGDEQYF. CDR3 nucleotide sequence: TGTGCCAGCAGCTTAGAGGGGGGTTGGGGCGACGAGCAGTACTTC.

In its sample, this clone was seen once. The rearrangement joins TRBV10-2 to TRBJ1-5, with 10 bases fitting TRBD1. The V segment lost 7 bases and the J segment 3 bases; nucleotides outside the gene matches: 12. The length of the CDR3 is 17 residues. Germline assignment: CDR1 WSHSY and CDR2 SAAADI. CDR3 nucleotide sequence: TGCGCCAGCAAACCGGGACAGGGGCCTTCTCACAATCAGCCCCAGCATTTT. It translates to CASKPGQGPSHNQPQHF.

The chain combines TRBV7-2 with TRBJ1-6, with D perhaps TRBD1 (6 bases). CDR3 size: 14 residues. Germline V gene sequence: CDR1 SGHTA, CDR2 FQGNSA. The germline V and J ends were trimmed by 5 bases and 10 bases, with 15 bases remaining between them. DNA of the CDR3: TGTGCCAGCAGCCTGGGGGCCTCAGGGTCACCCCTCCACTTT. This sequence encodes CASSLGASGSPLHF.

The chain joins TRBV12-5 to TRBJ1-5; a weak D match, TRBD1 (6 bases). Germline values: CDR1 LGHNT, CDR2 FRNRAP. V lost 6 bases to trimming and J lost 6 bases, with 15 bases between them. The length of the CDR3 is 14 residues. CDR3 region: CASGQDSSIQPQHF. CDR3 in DNA: TGTGCTAGTGGGCAGGACAGTTCAATTCAGCCCCAGCATTTT.

The rearrangement links TRBV6-5 to TRBJ2-7, with D perhaps matching TRBD1 (6 bases). V lost 1 base to trimming and J lost 0 bases, with 10 bases between them. The CDR3 is made up of 15 amino acids. Germline-derived CDR1 and CDR2 are MNHEY and SVGAGI. This CDR3 reads CASSYYPDSSYEQYF. CDR3 DNA sequence: TGTGCCAGCAGTTACTACCCGGACAGCTCCTACGAGCAGTACTTC.

The CDR3 coding sequence is TGTGCCAGCGAGGGGAACACTGAAGCTTTCTTT. It yields the protein CASEGNTEAFF. V and J are TRBV12-3 or TRBV12-4 and TRBJ1-1, with D unclear. The CDR3 covers 11 residues. Trimming removed 8 bases at V and 1 base at J, with 5 bases between.